The 8 T cell receptor beta chains listed next were all sequenced from one sample in a study of blood T cells in healthy people across ages. Alongside a J-beta primer mix, a sample-barcoded 5' primer served in a second PCR lasting roughly 7 to 11 cycles. TCRdb reprocessed the 5' RACE reads with MiXCR, giving one entry per CDR3 protein. The top ten clones hold about a fifth of a sample with around 970,000 distinct CDR3 sequences, roughly 51% of them seen once. Sequencing was done on a sample of blood. Source of these receptors: a woman aged 60-75 years in good health.

This clonotype was seen a few times. The genes are TRBV20-1 and TRBJ2-1; 12 bases fit TRBD2. CDR1 is DFQATT and CDR2 is SNEGSKA in the germline V gene (reference sequence). The junction had 5 bases not matched to a gene; V was cut back by 1 base and J by 4 bases. CDR3 size: 16 residues. The CDR3 region has the DNA TGCAGTGCTAGAGCCCCTCTAGCGGGAGGGTACAATGAGCAGTTCTTC. This sequence encodes CSARAPLAGGYNEQFF.

This clonotype came up a few times. The chain combines TRBV7-9 with TRBJ2-3; D remains ambiguous. Germline V gene data show CDR1 as SEHNR and CDR2 as FQNEAQ (reference sequence). V lost 5 bases, J lost 6 bases, and 12 bases lay in between. The CDR3 loop spans 13 amino acids. The chain's CDR3 is CASSATKADTQYF. CDR3 nucleotides: TGTGCCAGCAGCGCCACAAAAGCGGATACGCAGTATTTT.

This clonotype was seen a handful of times. The CDR3 DNA reads as TGTGCCAGCAGCATCAGCGGGAGGTTGGGCTACGAGCAGTACTTC. This encodes CASSISGRLGYEQYF. This chain links TRBV12-3 or TRBV12-4 with TRBJ2-7, with 9 bases identical to TRBD2. This CDR3 region has 15 residues. V dropped 6 bases and J dropped 3; count of bases not matched to a gene: 9.

The CDR3 sequence is CSVRSFEETQYF. The CDR3 DNA reads TGCAGTGTTCGGAGTTTTGAAGAGACCCAGTACTTC. The V gene is TRBV20-1, the J gene TRBJ2-5; unclear D gene. Germline CDR1 reads DFQATT; CDR2 reads SNEGSKA (reference sequence). V dropped 7 bases and J dropped 3 bases, with 12 bases sitting between them. The CDR3 loop spans 12 amino acids.

V is TRBV9 and J is TRBJ2-7; 7 bases agree with TRBD2. Germline V lookup: CDR1 SGDLS, CDR2 YYNGEE. With 5 bases clipped from V and 3 bases from J, the junction kept 8 bases outside the gene matches. There are 14 residues in the CDR3. The CDR3 region is CASSRGSPSYEQYF. The CDR3 nucleotides read TGTGCCAGCAGTCGCGGGAGTCCTAGCTACGAGCAGTACTTC.

In its sample, this clonotype was seen a few times. The V gene is TRBV6-5, the J gene TRBJ2-7, with 7 bases matching TRBD1. The CDR3 is 16 residues long. Trimming took 0 bases from V and 3 from J; bases not matched to a gene: 8. Germline V CDR1 and CDR2: MNHEY, SVGAGI. CDR3 sequence: CASSYSSGQNFYEQYF. The CDR3 DNA follows: TGTGCCAGCAGTTACTCCTCGGGACAGAACTTCTACGAGCAGTACTTC.

The V and J genes are TRBV5-1 and TRBJ2-7, with 8 nucleotides matching TRBD1. The J segment lost 2 bases and the V segment lost 3 bases, leaving 10 bases of the junction unmatched. CDR3 length: 16 residues. Per the germline V gene, CDR1 is SGHRS and CDR2 is YFSETQ. The DNA of the CDR3 is TGCGCCAGCAGCTCTCGACCGGGACAGGTCCCCTACGAGCAGTACTTC. It is translated as CASSSRPGQVPYEQYF.

The chain combines TRBV6-2 or TRBV6-3 with TRBJ1-5; D not certain. The ends were cut back, 5 bases at V and 6 bases at J, with 14 bases in the middle. Germline loops: CDR1 MNHEY, CDR2 SVGEGT. There are 14 residues in the CDR3. This chain's CDR3 is CASSKKLGIQPQHF. In DNA form, the CDR3 reads TGTGCCAGCAGTAAGAAGTTAGGGATTCAGCCCCAGCATTTT.